Listed below are T cell receptor beta chains from one sample, sequenced in a study of shared clonotypes between healthy human individuals. Assay used: immunoSEQ multiplex PCR; TCRdb lists only in-frame clones, some missing. The sample shows approximately 1,000,000 clones, 60% to 80% of them seen only once. Sequenced sample: memory CD4+ T cells from PBMCs. The receptors derive from a man between 18 and 29 years old in good health. Some clones in this sample may be carry-over from other donors' samples. CDR3s include the opening cysteine and the closing phenylalanine or tryptophan. Each record gives: D gene, clone size, V gene, J gene, CDR3 protein, CDR3 DNA. A D gene is named only where the DNA matches it firmly. Size is omitted from some rows. Given values are once, few, many or a class for expanded clones.

NA	NA	TRBV7-9	TRBJ2-3	CASSFDRNANTQYF	TGTGCCAGCAGCTTCGACAGGAATGCAAATACGCAGTATTTT
TRBD2	NA	TRBV28	TRBJ2-7	CASRNPGLAAPYEQYF	TGTGCCAGCAGGAATCCGGGACTAGCGGCGCCCTACGAGCAGTACTTC
TRBD2	NA	TRBV27	TRBJ2-1	CASGLSRTSGRQEHNEQFF	TGTGCCAGCGGTTTATCTAGGACTAGCGGACGCCAAGAACACAATGAGCAGTTCTTC
NA	NA	TRBV4-1	TRBJ1-4	CASSQVGFAANEKLFF	TGCGCCAGCAGCCAAGTTGGGTTCGCTGCTAATGAAAAACTGTTTTTT
TRBD2	NA	TRBV4-1	TRBJ2-5	CASSQGRTSGRAVLATQYF	TGCGCCAGCAGCCAAGGGAGGACTAGCGGGAGGGCCGTGTTAGCGACCCAGTACTTC
TRBD1	once	TRBV5-1	TRBJ2-7	CASSPGTGGLYEQYF	TGCGCCAGCAGCCCCGGGACAGGAGGGCTCTACGAGCAGTACTTC
NA	NA	TRBV7-2	TRBJ2-7	CASSSSANYEQYF	TGTGCCAGCAGCTCCAGTGCTAATTACGAGCAGTACTTC
NA	NA	TRBV28	TRBJ2-1	CASSRPLGQVERPSSYNEQFF	TGTGCCAGCAGTCGTCCTTTGGGTCAGGTGGAGCGACCCAGCTCCTACAATGAGCAGTTCTTC
NA	NA	TRBV2	TRBJ2-5	CASRDSYQETQYF	TGTGCCAGCAGGGACTCCTACCAAGAGACCCAGTACTTC
TRBD2	NA	TRBV18	TRBJ2-1	CASSPRGDANEQFF	TGTGCCAGCTCACCCCGGGGGGATGCCAATGAGCAGTTCTTC
NA	NA	TRBV7-9	TRBJ2-2	CASRPPRPSDTGELFF	TGTGCCAGCAGACCCCCCCGCCCCTCGGACACCGGGGAGCTGTTTTTT
NA	many	TRBV30	TRBJ1-1	CAWGGGRSEAFF	TGTGCCTGGGGCGGGGGGCGGTCTGAAGCTTTCTTT
NA	NA	TRBV7-8	TRBJ2-3	CASGVTESTDTQYF	TGTGCCAGCGGAGTGACAGAGAGCACAGATACGCAGTATTTT
TRBD1	once	TRBV6-1	TRBJ2-7	CASRAGTGVGEQYF	TGTGCCAGCAGAGCCGGGACAGGGGTGGGGGAGCAGTACTTC
NA	NA	TRBV5-6	TRBJ1-4	CASSLEGETNEKLFF	TGTGCCAGCAGCTTGGAAGGGGAAACTAATGAAAAACTGTTTTTT
NA	NA	TRBV18	TRBJ2-7	CASSEYREGYEQYF	TGTGCCAGCTCAGAATACAGGGAGGGCTACGAGCAGTACTTC
TRBD2	NA	TRBV2	TRBJ2-1	CASSEAGTSVQFF	TGTGCCAGCAGTGAAGCGGGGACTAGCGTGCAGTTCTTC
TRBD2	once	TRBV18	TRBJ2-3	CASSPYERESTDTQYF	TGTGCCAGCTCACCGTACGAGCGGGAGTCCACAGATACGCAGTATTTT
NA	once	TRBV7-7	TRBJ2-2	CASSQSGAAGELFF	TGTGCCAGCAGCCAAAGTGGGGCGGCCGGGGAGCTGTTTTTT
NA	NA	TRBV5-4	TRBJ2-2	CASSLARVGGELFF	TGTGCCAGCAGCTTGGCTCGCGTCGGCGGGGAGCTGTTTTTT
NA	once	TRBV28	TRBJ1-5	CASSSINQPQHF	TGTGCCAGCAGTTCGATTAATCAGCCCCAGCATTTT
NA	NA	TRBV6-1	TRBJ2-2	CASSGTVTGELFF	TGTGCCAGCAGTGGGACAGTAACCGGGGAGCTGTTTTTT
TRBD1	NA	TRBV5-1	TRBJ2-2	CASSLGTGNTGELFF	TGCGCCAGCAGCTTGGGGACAGGGAACACCGGGGAGCTGTTTTTT
TRBD1	many	TRBV29-1	TRBJ2-1	CSVEGERQGPYNEQFF	TGCAGCGTTGAAGGAGAAAGACAGGGACCCTACAATGAGCAGTTCTTC